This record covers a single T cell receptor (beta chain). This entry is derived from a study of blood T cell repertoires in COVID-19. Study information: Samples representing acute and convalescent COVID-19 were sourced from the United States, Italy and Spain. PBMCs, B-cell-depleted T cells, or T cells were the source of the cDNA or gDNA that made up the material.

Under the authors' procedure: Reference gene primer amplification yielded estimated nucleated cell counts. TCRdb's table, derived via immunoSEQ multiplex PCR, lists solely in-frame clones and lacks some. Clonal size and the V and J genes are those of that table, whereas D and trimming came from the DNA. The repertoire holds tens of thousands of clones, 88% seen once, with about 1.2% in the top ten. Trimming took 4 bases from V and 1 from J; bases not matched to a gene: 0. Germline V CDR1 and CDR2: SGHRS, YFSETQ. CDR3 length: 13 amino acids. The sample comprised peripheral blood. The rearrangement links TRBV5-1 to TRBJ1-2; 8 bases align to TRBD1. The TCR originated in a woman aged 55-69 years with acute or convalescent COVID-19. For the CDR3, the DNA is TGCGCCAGCAGCACAGGGGGTAACTATGGCTACACCTTC. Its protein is CASSTGGNYGYTF. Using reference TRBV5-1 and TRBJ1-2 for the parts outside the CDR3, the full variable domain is KAGVTQTPRYLIKTRGQQVTLSCSPISGHRSVSWYQQTPGQGLQFLFEYFSETQRNKGNFPGRFSGRQFSNSRSEMNVSTLELGDSALYLCASSTGGNYGYTFGSGTRLTVV.